Listed here are 13 T cell receptor beta chains from one sample, sequenced in a study of T cell responses to AZD1222 COVID-19 vaccine. Produced via immunoSEQ multiplex PCR; TCRdb's table is partial and in-frame only. Among approximately 89,000 clones listed, about 88% were seen once. This specimen consisted of peripheral blood, obtained on day 0 of AZD1222 vaccination. These TCRs come from an adult in good health.

V gene TRBV7-3 combines with J gene TRBJ2-2, with unresolved D. The CDR3 extends over 15 amino acids. The V gene lost 4 bases and the J gene lost 1 base, with 10 bases spanning the gap. CDR1 is SGHTA and CDR2 is FQGTGA in the germline V gene. The CDR3 DNA follows: TGTGCCAGCAGCTCTGCTAGGTTGAACACCGGGGAGCTGTTTTTT. As protein: CASSSARLNTGELFF.

A few counts support this clone. The CDR3 loop is CASSPHGMTGVGEQYF. The CDR3 DNA follows: TGTGCCAGCTCACCTCATGGCATGACAGGGGTCGGCGAGCAGTACTTC. The chain is built from TRBV18 and TRBJ2-7, with 8 bases identical to TRBD1. Germline CDR1 and CDR2: KGHSH and LQKENI. This CDR3 comprises 16 residues. V lost 3 bases and J lost 6; bases outside the gene matches: 13.

This chain connects TRBV6-2 or TRBV6-3 to TRBJ1-6; unclear D gene. The V and J ends lost 6 bases and 10 bases respectively, with 13 bases between them. Germline V gives CDR1 MNHEY, CDR2 SVGEGT. The CDR3 covers 13 residues. This CDR3 reads CASSPTAGSPLHF. The CDR3 DNA sequence: TGTGCCAGCAGCCCGACTGCTGGCTCACCCCTCCACTTT.

This clone was observed once. The chain joins TRBV2 to TRBJ2-7, with D unclear. Between the trimmed V and J ends, which lost 2 bases and 2 bases, there was a span of 4 bases. Looked up from germline, CDR1 is SNHLY and CDR2 is FYNNEI. The CDR3 is made up of 12 amino acids. CDR3 bases: TGTGCCAGCAGTGAAAACGCCTACGAGCAGTACTTC. Encoded protein: CASSENAYEQYF.

The chain joins TRBV11-2 to TRBJ1-6, with unresolved D. V was trimmed by 6 bases and J by 7 bases, leaving 7 bases between them. CDR1 and CDR2 from the germline V gene are SGHAT and FQNNGV. The CDR3 sequence is 12 residues long. The CDR3, as DNA: TGTGCCAGCAGGGCCTCGAATTCACCCCTCCACTTT. Its translation is CASRASNSPLHF.

This chain uses TRBV2 with TRBJ2-5; D is tentatively TRBD1 or TRBD2 (5 bases each). This CDR3 has 13 amino acids. Trimming took 7 bases from V and 2 from J, leaving 11 bases between them. Germline V gene sequence: CDR1 SNHLY, CDR2 FYNNEI. CDR3 DNA: TGTGCCAGCAACACAGGAGGACAAGAGACCCAGTACTTC. Translation gives CASNTGGQETQYF.

The gene calls are TRBV9 and TRBJ1-3, with unresolved D. The V and J ends lost 4 bases and 0 bases respectively, with 8 bases between them. CDR1 is SGDLS and CDR2 is YYNGEE in the germline V gene. This CDR3 spans 14 amino acids. The CDR3 region has the DNA TGTGCCAGCAGCCAGCAAAGCTCTGGAAACACCATATATTTT. Protein product: CASSQQSSGNTIYF.

CDR3 nucleotides: TGTGCCAGCAGCAAAGAGGGACAGCCCACCTACGAGCAGTACTTC. It yields the protein CASSKEGQPTYEQYF. The chain is built from TRBV21-1 and TRBJ2-7; the table assigns TRBD1, which was not confirmed against the DNA. TRBV21-1 corresponds to a pseudogene. This CDR3 has 15 amino acids.

The chain couples TRBV5-1 to TRBJ1-1, with D maybe TRBD1 (6 bases). V was trimmed by 3 bases and J by 2 bases, leaving 17 bases between them. This CDR3 is 16 amino acids long. CDR1 is SGHRS and CDR2 is YFSETQ in the germline V gene. Here the CDR3 reads CASSYNAGTYNTEAFF. CDR3 coding DNA: TGCGCCAGCAGCTATAACGCCGGGACATATAACACTGAAGCTTTCTTT. Filled out from reference TRBV5-1 and TRBJ1-1, the complete variable domain reads KAGVTQTPRYLIKTRGQQVTLSCSPISGHRSVSWYQQTPGQGLQFLFEYFSETQRNKGNFPGRFSGRQFSNSRSEMNVSTLELGDSALYLCASSYNAGTYNTEAFFGQGTRLTVV.

The chain links TRBV5-6 to TRBJ1-3; D is uncertain. This CDR3 is 15 amino acids long. Germline V gene sequence: CDR1 SGHDT, CDR2 YYEEEE. V was clipped by 2 bases and J by 0 bases, with 9 bases between them. Here the CDR3 reads CASSFGPHSGNTIYF. Here the CDR3 DNA reads TGTGCCAGCAGCTTCGGCCCCCACTCTGGAAACACCATATATTTT.

V is TRBV6-1 and J is TRBJ2-1; 7 positions agree with TRBD1. V lost 4 bases to trimming and J lost 7 bases; unmatched junction nucleotides: 13. The CDR3 runs to 16 residues. Germline assignment: CDR1 MNHNS and CDR2 SASEGT. The CDR3 protein is CASSGSGTAAWNEQFF. The CDR3 nucleotides are TGTGCCAGCAGTGGATCCGGGACAGCCGCGTGGAATGAGCAGTTCTTC.

The chain joins TRBV3-1 (or the pseudogene TRBV3-2) to TRBJ1-2, with D possibly being TRBD1 (5 bases). Germline lookup yields CDR1 LGHDT and CDR2 YNNKEL (reference sequence). V was pared by 1 base and J by 3 bases, with 9 bases between. The CDR3 is 14 amino acids. The CDR3: CASSQGGVDYGYTF. CDR3 bases: TGTGCCAGCAGCCAAGGAGGGGTTGACTATGGCTACACCTTC.

CDR3 in amino acids: CASRWGTGGYTF. The DNA of the CDR3 is TGTGCCAGTAGATGGGGGACAGGAGGCTACACCTTC. The gene calls are TRBV19 and TRBJ1-2, with 8 bases fitting TRBD1. Germline V gives CDR1 LNHDA, CDR2 SQIVND (reference sequence). The CDR3 consists of 12 residues. Germline trimming cut 6 bases from V and 8 bases from J; bases unmatched to any gene: 5. The whole variable domain, filled in from reference TRBV19 and TRBJ1-2, reads DGGITQSPKYLFRKEGQNVTLSCEQNLNHDAMYWYRQDPGQGLRLIYYSQIVNDFQKGDIAEGYSVSREKKESFPLTVTSAQKNPTAFYLCASRWGTGGYTFGSGTRLTVV.